This T cell receptor (beta chain) was identified during a study of T cell responses to AZD1222 COVID-19 vaccine. Findings and caveats of the study: Across the whole spike, CD4 TCRs peaked at regions 160-218 and 743-854. Repertoires were sampled only after the peak T cell response. Donors were mostly white British, more females; clonal diversity possibly underestimated.

CDR3 size: 15 residues. CDR1 is SGHAT and CDR2 is FQNNGV in the germline V gene. Trimming left V 6 bases short and J 5 bases short, with 17 bases between. Libraries were prepared by immunoSEQ multiplex PCR; TCRdb keeps only in-frame clonotypes and omits some of them. The data contain 73,000 or so clones, around three quarters of them seen just once; the ten biggest clones take up around 50%. A remark on this clone: Its antigen is currently unknown.

The J gene is TRBJ2-1, the V gene TRBV11-2; no reliable D call. The specimen was peripheral blood, collected 28 days after the second AZD1222 dose. The receptor was isolated from an adult who received the AZD1222 COVID-19 vaccine. This chain's CDR3 is CASRFGSTTNNEQFF. CDR3 nucleotides: TGTGCCAGCAGATTCGGCAGTACTACAAACAATGAGCAGTTCTTC. The whole variable domain, remainder taken from reference TRBV11-2 and TRBJ2-1, is EAGVAQSPRYKIIEKRQSVAFWCNPISGHATLYWYQQILGQGPKLLIQFQNNGVVDDSQLPKDRFSAERLKGVDSTLKIQPAKLEDSAVYLCASRFGSTTNNEQFFGPGTRLTVL.